This T cell receptor (beta chain) was obtained from a study of cytomegalovirus exposure and HLA in healthy donors. General study results and limits: The classifier was said to identify cytomegalovirus status with high specificity and sensitivity. While the bulk of TCR sequences proved rare, some public TCRs turned up in many donors.

Separate from the approximately 670-subject first cohort, the roughly 120-subject validation cohort was the one that the donors belonged to. With regard to this clone: Antigen unknown.

Method: immunoSEQ multiplex PCR; TCRdb's copy keeps in-frame clones and lacks some. The sample lists around 190,000 clones; about 81% were seen once. Trimming took 1 base from V and 8 from J; bases not matched to a gene: 5. This CDR3 region has 13 residues. Germline V gene data show CDR1 as SGHNT and CDR2 as YYREEE (reference sequence). This clonotype was sampled from a woman aged 25 to 39 in good health and CMV-seronegative. The V call is TRBV5-4, the J call TRBJ1-2, with 7 bases fitting TRBD1. Sample: PBMCs. CDR3 sequence reads: CASSLWDSEGYTF. The CDR3, as DNA: TGTGCCAGCAGCTTGTGGGACAGCGAGGGCTACACCTTC.